The 13 T cell receptor beta chains listed next were all sequenced from one sample in a study of cytomegalovirus exposure and HLA in healthy donors. The PCR ran on 60 Vbeta and 13 Jbeta primers. Generated by immunoSEQ multiplex PCR, the TCRdb table keeps only in-frame clones and is missing some. The data contain over 100,000 clones, 55% to 65% of them seen just once; the ten biggest clones take up approximately 9.1%. Sequenced: PBMCs. These TCRs come from a man between 40 and 49 years old in good health and CMV-seropositive.

The V gene is TRBV5-1, the J gene TRBJ2-2; D call uncertain. This CDR3 region has 14 residues. The ends were cut back, 1 base at V and 3 bases at J, with 7 bases in the middle. Per the germline V gene, CDR1 is SGHRS and CDR2 is YFSETQ. The CDR3 bases are TGCGCCAGCAGCTTGATTCCGGACACCGGGGAGCTGTTTTTT. It is translated as CASSLIPDTGELFF.

This clone was detected only once. The V gene is TRBV6-6, the J gene TRBJ1-5, with TRBD1 matching over 8 bases. Germline-derived CDR1 and CDR2 are MNHNY and SVGAGI (reference sequence). V lost 2 bases to trimming and J lost 7 bases; unmatched junction nucleotides: 7. The CDR3 has 15 residues. The CDR3 reads CASSYGRTGFQPQHF. As DNA, the CDR3 is TGTGCCAGCAGTTACGGCAGGACAGGGTTCCAGCCCCAGCATTTT.

The genes are TRBV7-9 and TRBJ2-3, with 10 positions matching TRBD2. From germline, CDR1 is SEHNR and CDR2 FQNEAQ (reference sequence). This CDR3 has 16 amino acids. V lost 3 bases to trimming and J lost 1 base; unmatched junction nucleotides: 4. As DNA, the CDR3 is TGTGCCAGCAGCTTGCTCCTAGCGGGGGGCACAGATACGCAGTATTTT. Its translation: CASSLLLAGGTDTQYF.

The chain is built from TRBV6-1 and TRBJ2-1; 10 bases are a match to TRBD1. The V gene's germline CDR1 is MNHNS and CDR2 SASEGT. This CDR3 has 15 amino acids. J lost 2 bases, V lost 6 bases, and 4 bases had no gene match. The CDR3 DNA reads TGTGCCAGCAGCGAGACAGGGGGCGCCTACAATGAGCAGTTCTTC. Protein product: CASSETGGAYNEQFF.

The rearrangement joins TRBV11-2 to TRBJ2-5; 9 nucleotides agree with TRBD2. CDR1 is SGHAT and CDR2 is FQNNGV in the germline V gene. The CDR3 is 15 residues long. V shed 5 bases, J shed 7 bases, and the junction held 11 bases outside the gene matches. This CDR3 is CASSGMTSGGGTQYF. The DNA for the CDR3 is TGTGCCAGCAGCGGTATGACTAGCGGAGGGGGGACCCAGTACTTC. The full variable domain, its missing parts supplied by reference TRBV11-2 and TRBJ2-5, is EAGVAQSPRYKIIEKRQSVAFWCNPISGHATLYWYQQILGQGPKLLIQFQNNGVVDDSQLPKDRFSAERLKGVDSTLKIQPAKLEDSAVYLCASSGMTSGGGTQYFGPGTRLLVL.

The chain combines TRBV5-4 with TRBJ2-5, with TRBD2 matching 7 bases. The CDR3 is 14 amino acids. Germline V gene sequence: CDR1 SGHNT, CDR2 YYREEE (reference sequence). Trimming removed 1 base from V and 1 base from J; junction bases left unmatched: 1. The CDR3 nucleotides are TGTGCCAGCAGCTTGTTAGCGGGCCAAGAGACCCAGTACTTC. Encoded protein: CASSLLAGQETQYF.

The gene calls are TRBV6-5 and TRBJ2-7; 11 bases align to TRBD1. From germline, CDR1 is MNHEY and CDR2 SVGAGI. V was pared by 0 bases and J by 0 bases, with 1 base of the junction left unmatched. CDR3 length: 16 residues. CDR3 bases: TGTGCCAGCAGTTACTCCGGGACAGGGGGCTCCTACGAGCAGTACTTC. This gives the protein CASSYSGTGGSYEQYF.

The V and J genes are TRBV30 and TRBJ1-1; perhaps TRBD1 as D (6 bases). V dropped 4 bases and J dropped 4 bases, with 19 bases sitting between them. Germline values: CDR1 GTSNPN, CDR2 SVGIG (reference sequence). This CDR3 region has 15 residues. The CDR3 nucleotides are TGTGCCTGGACTCTAGCGGGGGGGCGCAGCACTGAAGCTTTCTTT. Its protein is CAWTLAGGRSTEAFF.

The rearrangement uses TRBV5-4 and TRBJ2-3; no definite D call. Germline lookup yields CDR1 SGHNT and CDR2 YYREEE (reference sequence). V was pared by 1 base and J by 6 bases, with 15 bases between. This CDR3 is built from 15 residues. Written as DNA, the CDR3 is TGTGCCAGCAGCTTGACCGCCGGAGCGTCTGATACGCAGTATTTT. Its translation is CASSLTAGASDTQYF.

The V gene is TRBV6-5, the J gene TRBJ1-2, with D possibly TRBD1 on 5 matching bases. Germline lookup yields CDR1 MNHEY and CDR2 SVGAGI. The CDR3 has 14 residues. The ends were cut back, 2 bases at V and 5 bases at J, with 12 bases in the middle. CDR3 DNA sequence: TGTGCCAGCAGTTACAACAGGCGGGGGTATGGCTACACCTTC. Protein: CASSYNRRGYGYTF.

This clone is a singleton in its sample. The chain employs TRBV5-8 and TRBJ2-3; D not resolved. The CDR3 totals 15 residues. Germline V gene sequence: CDR1 SGHTS, CDR2 YDEGEE. Trimming removed 5 bases at V and 0 bases at J, with 13 bases between. CDR3 DNA: TGTGCCAGCAGTTTGATTGGCGGCAGCACAGATACGCAGTATTTT. As protein: CASSLIGGSTDTQYF.

The chain uses TRBV21-1 and TRBJ2-1; the D segment call TRBD2 is taken from the table without a DNA check. TRBV21-1 is shown as a pseudogene. The CDR3 totals 15 residues. This CDR3 is CASIGLAGPLNEQFF. The CDR3 DNA is TGTGCCAGCATCGGGCTAGCGGGGCCCCTCAATGAGCAGTTCTTC.

This clone was observed a single time. This sequence joins TRBV9 and TRBJ2-1; D is perhaps TRBD2 (6 bases). This CDR3 is built from 11 residues. From germline, CDR1 is SGDLS and CDR2 YYNGEE. Trimming removed 5 bases at V and 8 bases at J, with 8 bases between. This chain's CDR3 is CASRGGHEQFF. CDR3 DNA sequence: TGTGCCAGCAGGGGAGGCCATGAGCAGTTCTTC.